This record concerns one T cell receptor (beta chain) sequence. The data originate from a study of blood T cell repertoires in COVID-19. Study context: Specimens from acute and convalescent COVID-19 originated in the United States, Italy and Spain.

The germline V gene encodes CDR1 SGHRS and CDR2 YFSETQ. This CDR3 contains 13 residues. V lost 4 bases and J lost 5; bases outside the gene matches: 4. As handled by the study authors: The authors estimated nucleated cell counts from reference gene primer amplification. The assay was immunoSEQ multiplex PCR, and TCRdb's table has in-frame clones only and misses some. V and J calls plus clone size are reproduced from that table; the DNA served to infer D and trimming. The data hold fewer than 350,000 clones, with around 85% observed a single time. Study members were between roughly 18 and 90 years old and lived in 24 US regions. During the 2 weeks before they entered the study, exposed participants had met someone with a PCR-confirmed or clinician-diagnosed COVID-19 case.

The chain carries TRBV5-1 and TRBJ1-2; 8 nucleotides agree with TRBD1. The sequenced material came from PBMCs or T cells enriched from blood (not recorded which). The TCR comes from a woman aged 25 to 39 who had been exposed to COVID-19. The CDR3 coding sequence is TGCGCCAGCAGCCCGGACAGGGTGTATGGCTACACCTTC. Residues: CASSPDRVYGYTF.